This TCR beta chain was retrieved from a study of blood T cell repertoires in COVID-19 (dated by TCRdb to the early 2020s). At the level of the whole study: Collaborator samples came from the United States, Italy and Spain and covered acute and convalescent phases of COVID-19. The samples were drawn from two sources: the first 160 participants of the ongoing ImmuneRACE study, and 1,200 or so subjects contributed by 6 global collaborators. A de-identified subject ID, COVID-19 status, age in years and sex were almost always included in the sample metadata. HLA class I and class II types, where available, came from metadata supplied by the sample provider rather than from assay-based typing. Subjects who had been exposed to COVID-19, were actively infected with it, or had recovered from it provided the deeply sampled blood TCRbeta repertoires that made up the dataset. The prospective study material was composed of cDNA or gDNA derived from T cells, B-cell-depleted T cells, or PBMCs. The repertoires were made available in a free public database intended to serve as a resource for research on the immune response to SARS-CoV-2. The full study reports these points: The amount of clinical and demographic metadata varied by source and participant and was provided uncurated.

TCRbeta CDR3 regions were amplified from genomic DNA using the immunoSEQ Assay, a bias-controlled multiplex PCR. Per the source publication's procedure: Nucleated cell counts per sample were estimated from amplification of reference gene primers within the assay. To quantify the absolute abundance of each unique TCRbeta CDR3 rearrangement, sequence reads were collapsed and filtered. Productive Simpson clonality was computed per sample as the square root of Simpson's diversity index over productive rearrangements. TCRdb took over this immuneACCESS table, retaining in-frame rearrangements with V and J assigned. Such tables are incomplete; in checked studies, under half of the missing clones stem from an unresolved V gene, and the remainder is unexplained. The D gene and trimming were derived from the DNA, and the V and J assignments and clone size from that table. The sample records some 530,000 clones, approximately 90% of which are singletons. The top ten clones comprise roughly 8% of the sample.

In the prospective study, participants were 18 to 89 years old, resided in fewer than 25 geographic areas of the United States, and were enrolled through a virtual design. Cohort assignment in the prospective study relied on participant-reported clinical history from a screening survey and a study questionnaire. Recovered participants in ImmuneRACE Cohort 3 were defined as having two consecutive negative NP/OP PCR tests, clearance from a healthcare professional, or resolution of symptoms. In the prospective study, mobile phlebotomists collected whole blood, serum and a nasopharyngeal or oropharyngeal swab from each participant. Prospective study participants could optionally give additional blood draws and questionnaires over an approximately 2-month period. Prospective study blood samples were shipped either frozen or at room temperature before DNA extraction. Relative to germline, V is 5 bases shorter and J is 8 bases shorter, with 12 bases between their ends. According to the germline V gene, CDR1 reads SGHAT and CDR2 reads FQNNGV. The CDR3, cysteine through phenylalanine, is 12 amino acids long. The kept DNA is CDR3 alone, 36 bases in frame from the first base.

In the case of this clone: Its binding antigen is unknown. Base qualities were left out, and no much larger clone turns up one base away.

What was sequenced was PBMCs or T cells enriched from blood (not recorded which). The sequence was obtained from a woman aged 55-75 years who had recovered from COVID-19. This receptor chain uses TRBV11-2 and TRBJ1-1, with the D gene call left open. The CDR3 protein: CASSIREGEAFF. The nucleotide sequence reads TGTGCCAGCAGCATAAGGGAGGGAGAAGCTTTCTTT.